This note documents a single TCR beta chain sequence. These data originate in a study of T cell repertoires in cytomegalovirus infection. TCRdb reanalysed the reads using MiXCR and keeps one entry per CDR3 protein. The table shows 200,000 to 250,000 distinct CDR3 sequences, with roughly 23% occurring only once. V lost 1 base and J lost 1; bases outside the gene matches: 5. This CDR3 is built from 16 residues. CDR1 and CDR2 from the germline V gene are MNHEY and SVGAGI. The TCR sequence derives from a human donor in good health (CMV status not recorded). Some clones in this sample may be carry-over from other donors' samples. Input material: CD8+ T cells from PBMCs. The chain couples TRBV6-5 to TRBJ2-5; TRBD2 matches at 8 bases. The CDR3 DNA is TGTGCCAGCAGTTACTTGGCGGGGGGCGCCCAAGAGACCCAGTACTTC. Translating it yields CASSYLAGGAQETQYF.